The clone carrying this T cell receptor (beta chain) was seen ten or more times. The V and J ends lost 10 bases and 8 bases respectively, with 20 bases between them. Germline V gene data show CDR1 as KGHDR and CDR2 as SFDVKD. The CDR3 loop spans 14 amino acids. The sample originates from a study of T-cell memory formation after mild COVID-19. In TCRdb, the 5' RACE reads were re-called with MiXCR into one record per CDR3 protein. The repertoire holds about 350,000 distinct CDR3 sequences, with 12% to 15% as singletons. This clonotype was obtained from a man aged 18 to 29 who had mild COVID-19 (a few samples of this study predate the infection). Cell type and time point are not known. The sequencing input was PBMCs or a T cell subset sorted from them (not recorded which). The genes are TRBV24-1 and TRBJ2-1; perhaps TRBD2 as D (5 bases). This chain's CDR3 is CATRLAGSTHEQFF. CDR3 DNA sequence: TGTGCCACAAGATTGGCGGGCAGCACTCATGAGCAGTTCTTC.